This T cell receptor beta chain appears in the sequencing data of a study of Graves' ophthalmopathy and Graves' hyperthyroidism. Each hyperthyroidism patient was newly diagnosed, with under 2 months' duration, and aged 18 to 65. The authors amplified TCR beta CDR3 regions from RNA transcripts. First-round RT-PCR with HTBI primers preceded a second-round multiplex PCR. TCRdb re-derived calls from the multiplex PCR reads in MiXCR, one entry per CDR3 protein. Of some 1.1 million distinct CDR3 sequences in the sample, approximately 35% were seen once. From germline, CDR1 is MNHEY and CDR2 SVGEGT. Trimming cost V 4 bases and J 5 bases, with 17 bases left between them. CDR3 size: 15 residues.

Source material: peripheral blood or thyroid tissue (not recorded which). The chain links TRBV6-2 or TRBV6-3 to TRBJ2-5; D is possibly TRBD1 (6 bases). This receptor was taken from an adult man with Graves' hyperthyroidism. CDR3 coding DNA: TGTGCCAGCAGTTCGAAACAGGGTCTGGGGGAGACCCAGTACTTC. It yields the protein CASSSKQGLGETQYF.